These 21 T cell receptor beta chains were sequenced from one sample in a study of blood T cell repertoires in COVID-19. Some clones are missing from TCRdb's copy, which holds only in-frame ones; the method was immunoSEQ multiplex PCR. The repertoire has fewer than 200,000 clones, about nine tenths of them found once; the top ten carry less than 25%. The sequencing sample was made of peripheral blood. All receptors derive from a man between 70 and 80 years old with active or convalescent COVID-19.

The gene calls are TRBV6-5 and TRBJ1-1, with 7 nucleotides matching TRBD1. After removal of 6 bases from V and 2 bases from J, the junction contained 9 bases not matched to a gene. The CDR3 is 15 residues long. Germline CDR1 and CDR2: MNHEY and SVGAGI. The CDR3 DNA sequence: TGTGCCAGCAGACTAGAGACAGGGAAAAACACTGAAGCTTTCTTT. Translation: CASRLETGKNTEAFF.

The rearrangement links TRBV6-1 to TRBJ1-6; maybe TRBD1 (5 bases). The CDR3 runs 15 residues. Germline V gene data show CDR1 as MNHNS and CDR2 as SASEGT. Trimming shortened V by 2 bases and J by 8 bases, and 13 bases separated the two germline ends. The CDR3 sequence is CASSEQGVGYSPLHF. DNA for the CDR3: TGTGCCAGCAGTGAACAGGGCGTTGGGTATTCACCCCTCCACTTT.

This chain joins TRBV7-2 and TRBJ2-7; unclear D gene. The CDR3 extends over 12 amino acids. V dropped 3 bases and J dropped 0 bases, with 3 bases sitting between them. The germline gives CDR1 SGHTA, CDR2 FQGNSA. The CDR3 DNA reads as TGTGCCAGCAGCTTCAGCTCCTACGAGCAGTACTTC. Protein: CASSFSSYEQYF.

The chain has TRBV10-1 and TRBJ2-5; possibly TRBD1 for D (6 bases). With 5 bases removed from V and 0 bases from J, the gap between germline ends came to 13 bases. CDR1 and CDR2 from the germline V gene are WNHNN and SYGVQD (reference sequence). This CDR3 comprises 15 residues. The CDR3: CASSLGQPHQETQYF. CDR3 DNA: TGCGCCAGCAGTCTTGGACAGCCTCACCAAGAGACCCAGTACTTC.

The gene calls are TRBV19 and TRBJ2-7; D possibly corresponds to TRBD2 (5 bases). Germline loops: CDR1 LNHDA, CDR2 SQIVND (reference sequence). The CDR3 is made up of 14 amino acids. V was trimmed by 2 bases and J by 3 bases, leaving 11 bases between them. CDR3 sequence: CASSILGMNYEQYF. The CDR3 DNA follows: TGTGCCAGTAGTATACTCGGGATGAACTACGAGCAGTACTTC.

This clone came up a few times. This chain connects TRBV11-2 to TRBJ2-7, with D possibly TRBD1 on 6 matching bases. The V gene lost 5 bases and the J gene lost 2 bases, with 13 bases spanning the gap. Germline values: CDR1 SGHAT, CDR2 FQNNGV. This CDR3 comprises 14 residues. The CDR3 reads CASSPLTGAYEQYF. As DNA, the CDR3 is TGTGCCAGCAGCCCCCTGACAGGTGCCTACGAGCAGTACTTC.

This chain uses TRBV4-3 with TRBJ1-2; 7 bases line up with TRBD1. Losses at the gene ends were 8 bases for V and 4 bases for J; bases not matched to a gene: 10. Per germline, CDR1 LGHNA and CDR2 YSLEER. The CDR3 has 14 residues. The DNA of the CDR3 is TGCGCCAGCGGTTTTGCCGGGACAGTCTATGGCTACACCTTC. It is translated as CASGFAGTVYGYTF.

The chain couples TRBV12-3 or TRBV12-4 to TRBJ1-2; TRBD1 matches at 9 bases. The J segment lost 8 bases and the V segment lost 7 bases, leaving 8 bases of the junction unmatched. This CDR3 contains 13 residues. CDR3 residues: CASTLQGARGYTF. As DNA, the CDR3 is TGTGCCAGCACCCTACAGGGGGCGCGAGGCTACACCTTC.

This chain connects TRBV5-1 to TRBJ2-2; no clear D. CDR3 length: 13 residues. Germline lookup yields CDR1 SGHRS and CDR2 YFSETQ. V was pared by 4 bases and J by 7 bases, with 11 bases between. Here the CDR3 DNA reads TGCGCCAGCAGCCCCGGAGTGGGCGGGGAGCTGTTTTTT. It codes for CASSPGVGGELFF.

The CDR3 DNA follows: TGTGCCAGCAGCTTAGGGACAGGGGGCATCTACGAGCAGTACTTC. Amino acid sequence: CASSLGTGGIYEQYF. The chain employs TRBV7-2 and TRBJ2-7; 11 nucleotides align to TRBD1. The CDR3 is made up of 15 amino acids. From germline, CDR1 is SGHTA and CDR2 FQGNSA. V lost 1 base to trimming and J lost 3 bases; unmatched junction nucleotides: 2. Variable domain in full (rest from reference TRBV7-2 and TRBJ2-7): GAGVSQSPSNKVTEKGKDVELRCDPISGHTALYWYRQSLGQGLEFLIYFQGNSAPDKSGLPSDRFSAERTGGSVSTLTIQRTQQEDSAVYLCASSLGTGGIYEQYFGPGTRLTVT.

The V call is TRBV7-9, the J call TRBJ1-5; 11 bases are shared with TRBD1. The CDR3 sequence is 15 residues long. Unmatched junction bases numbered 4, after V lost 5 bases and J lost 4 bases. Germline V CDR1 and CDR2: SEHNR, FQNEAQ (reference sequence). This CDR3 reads CASSLGTGGNQPQHF. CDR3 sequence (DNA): TGTGCCAGCAGCCTCGGGACAGGGGGAAATCAGCCCCAGCATTTT.

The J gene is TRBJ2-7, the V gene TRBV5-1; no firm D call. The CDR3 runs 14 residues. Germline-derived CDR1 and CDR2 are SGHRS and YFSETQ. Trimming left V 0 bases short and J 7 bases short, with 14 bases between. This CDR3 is CASSLDSWPWEQYF. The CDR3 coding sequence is TGCGCCAGCAGCTTGGATAGCTGGCCTTGGGAGCAGTACTTC.

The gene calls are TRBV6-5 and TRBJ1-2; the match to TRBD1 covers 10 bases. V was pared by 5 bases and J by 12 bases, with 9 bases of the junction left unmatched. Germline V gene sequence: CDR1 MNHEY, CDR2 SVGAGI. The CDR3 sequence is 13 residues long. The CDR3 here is CASSPGRDRGHTF. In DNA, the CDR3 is TGTGCCAGCAGTCCAGGCCGGGACAGGGGTCACACCTTC.

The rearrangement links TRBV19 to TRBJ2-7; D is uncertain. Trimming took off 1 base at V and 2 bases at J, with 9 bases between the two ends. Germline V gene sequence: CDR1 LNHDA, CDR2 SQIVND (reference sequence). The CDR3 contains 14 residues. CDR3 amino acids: CASSIVGRTYEQYF. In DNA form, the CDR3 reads TGTGCCAGTAGTATAGTGGGCAGGACCTACGAGCAGTACTTC.

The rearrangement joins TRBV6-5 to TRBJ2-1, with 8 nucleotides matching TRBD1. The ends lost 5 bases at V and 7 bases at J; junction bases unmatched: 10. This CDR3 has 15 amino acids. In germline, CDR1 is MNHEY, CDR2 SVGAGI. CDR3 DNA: TGTGCCAGCAGTAGAATCGGGACAGGAAGAAATGAGCAGTTCTTC. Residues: CASSRIGTGRNEQFF.

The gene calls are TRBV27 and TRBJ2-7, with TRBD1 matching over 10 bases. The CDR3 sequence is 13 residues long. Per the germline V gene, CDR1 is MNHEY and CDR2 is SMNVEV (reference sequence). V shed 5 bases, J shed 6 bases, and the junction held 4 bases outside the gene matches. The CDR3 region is CASSGDRGGEQYF. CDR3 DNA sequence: TGTGCCAGCAGTGGGGACAGGGGAGGCGAGCAGTACTTC.

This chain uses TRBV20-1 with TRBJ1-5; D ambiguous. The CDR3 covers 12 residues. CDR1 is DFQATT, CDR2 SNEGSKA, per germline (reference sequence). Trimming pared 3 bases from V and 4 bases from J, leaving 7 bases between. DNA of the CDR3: TGCAGTGCTAGTGATCGGAATCAGCCCCAGCATTTT. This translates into CSASDRNQPQHF.

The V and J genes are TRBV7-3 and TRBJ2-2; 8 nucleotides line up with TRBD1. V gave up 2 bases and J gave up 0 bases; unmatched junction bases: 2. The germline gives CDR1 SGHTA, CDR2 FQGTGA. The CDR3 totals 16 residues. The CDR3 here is CASSLPGQANTGELFF. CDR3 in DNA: TGTGCCAGCAGCTTACCGGGACAGGCGAACACCGGGGAGCTGTTTTTT.

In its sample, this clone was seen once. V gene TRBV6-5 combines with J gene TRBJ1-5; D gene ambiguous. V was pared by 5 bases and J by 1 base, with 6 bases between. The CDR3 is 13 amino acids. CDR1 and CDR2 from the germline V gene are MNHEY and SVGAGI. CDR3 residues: CASSLMSNQPQHF. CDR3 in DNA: TGTGCCAGCAGTCTAATGAGCAATCAGCCCCAGCATTTT.

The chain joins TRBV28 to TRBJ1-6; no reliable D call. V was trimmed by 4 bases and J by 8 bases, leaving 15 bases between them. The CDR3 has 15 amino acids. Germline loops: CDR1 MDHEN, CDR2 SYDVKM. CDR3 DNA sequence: TGTGCCAGCAGTTGGACCTCGGGGAAGGATTCACCCCTCCACTTT. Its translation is CASSWTSGKDSPLHF.

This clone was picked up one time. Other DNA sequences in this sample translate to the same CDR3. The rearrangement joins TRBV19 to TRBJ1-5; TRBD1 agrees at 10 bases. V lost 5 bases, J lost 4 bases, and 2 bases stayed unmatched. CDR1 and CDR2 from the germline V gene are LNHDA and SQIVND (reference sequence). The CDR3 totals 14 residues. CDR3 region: CASSLGQGNQPQHF. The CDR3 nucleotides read TGTGCCAGTAGTCTGGGACAGGGGAATCAGCCCCAGCATTTT. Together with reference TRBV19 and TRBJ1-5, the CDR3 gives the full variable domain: DGGITQSPKYLFRKEGQNVTLSCEQNLNHDAMYWYRQDPGQGLRLIYYSQIVNDFQKGDIAEGYSVSREKKESFPLTVTSAQKNPTAFYLCASSLGQGNQPQHFGDGTRLSIL.